This is a list of T cell receptor beta chains from one sample in a study of cytomegalovirus exposure and HLA in healthy donors. The data were produced by immunoSEQ multiplex PCR, yet TCRdb's version contains in-frame clones alone and is incomplete. The sample lists approximately 90,000 clones, about 80% occurring once. The sample comprised PBMCs. Receptors originate from a male donor in good health and CMV-seronegative. Each CDR3 is given with its conserved first and last residue.

13,TRBJ2-3,TRBV7-2,CASSRVQGDTQYF
12,TRBJ2-7,TRBV7-2,CASSLVPGEQYF
14,TRBJ2-3,TRBV2,CASRGGSTGDTQYF
14,TRBJ1-1,TRBV4-3,CASSHDPDSTEAFF
12,TRBJ2-1,TRBV5-4,CASSDNFNEQFF
16,TRBJ1-2,TRBV4-1,CASSQTGFSSNYGYTF
18,TRBJ1-4,TRBV4-3,CASSQDSRGRATNEKLFF
16,TRBJ1-1,TRBV29-1,CSTSEGVRGTIGEAFF
15,TRBJ1-2,TRBV6-1,CASSESSPGGYGYTF
12,TRBJ2-5,TRBV7-2,CASSPYQETQYF